A single sample is the source of the 32 T cell receptor beta chains below, sequenced in a study of PD-L1 blockade in urothelial cancer. Time point noted: pretreatment peripheral blood. The table came from immunoSEQ multiplex PCR; TCRdb's copy has only in-frame clones and leaves some out. The sample comprises roughly 120,000 clones, around 84% of which are singletons, and 3.2% rests with the top ten. Sequences were derived from PBMCs, sampled around atezolizumab (anti-PD-L1) treatment. The source of these receptors is a man aged 50 or older with urothelial cancer.

The chain links TRBV5-5 to TRBJ2-1; D remains ambiguous. Germline V gene sequence: CDR1 SGHKS, CDR2 YYEKEE (reference sequence). V gave up 0 bases and J gave up 6 bases, with 13 bases separating them. The CDR3 runs 15 residues. The CDR3 DNA follows: TGTGCCAGCAGCTTGGCCCTAGTTGGGTTCAATGAGCAGTTCTTC. Amino acid sequence: CASSLALVGFNEQFF.

The chain couples TRBV7-9 to TRBJ2-2; unclear D gene. Deletions cut 3 bases from V and 0 bases from J, with 8 bases between. The CDR3 totals 15 residues. CDR1 and CDR2 from the germline V gene are SEHNR and FQNEAQ (reference sequence). Here the CDR3 reads CASSLRLANTGELFF. The CDR3 DNA follows: TGTGCCAGCAGCTTGAGGCTAGCGAACACCGGGGAGCTGTTTTTT. Full variable domain (rest looked up from reference TRBV7-9 and TRBJ2-2): DTGVSQNPRHKITKRGQNVTFRCDPISEHNRLYWYRQTLGQGPEFLTYFQNEAQLEKSRLLSDRFSAERPKGSFSTLEIQRTEQGDSAMYLCASSLRLANTGELFFGEGSRLTVL.

The chain links TRBV7-9 to TRBJ1-6; 7 bases map to TRBD1. The CDR3 runs to 15 residues. Trimming cost V 1 base and J 7 bases; bases outside gene matches: 4. Germline CDR1 reads SEHNR; CDR2 reads FQNEAQ (reference sequence). CDR3 protein: CASSLEGAANSPLHF. The CDR3 DNA follows: TGTGCCAGCAGCTTAGAGGGGGCAGCGAATTCACCCCTCCACTTT.

This clone was counted once. The V call is TRBV5-1, the J call TRBJ2-5; no reliable D call. This CDR3 spans 11 amino acids. Germline lookup yields CDR1 SGHRS and CDR2 YFSETQ. Trimming removed 4 bases at V and 1 base at J, with 2 bases between. CDR3: CASSRQETQYF. The CDR3 bases are TGCGCCAGCAGCCGCCAAGAGACCCAGTACTTC. Looking up the rest from reference TRBV5-1 and TRBJ2-5 gives the full variable domain: KAGVTQTPRYLIKTRGQQVTLSCSPISGHRSVSWYQQTPGQGLQFLFEYFSETQRNKGNFPGRFSGRQFSNSRSEMNVSTLELGDSALYLCASSRQETQYFGPGTRLLVL.

The chain carries TRBV5-4 and TRBJ1-6; D uncertain. Germline CDR1 SGHNT, CDR2 YYREEE (reference sequence). This CDR3 contains 15 residues. Trimming removed 4 bases from V and 9 bases from J, with 17 bases in between. This CDR3 is CASSLTGIEGSPLHF. CDR3 in DNA: TGTGCCAGCAGCCTCACCGGGATCGAAGGTTCACCCCTCCACTTT.

V usage is TRBV28 and J usage is TRBJ2-7; a weak D match, TRBD1 (6 bases). Trimming removed 6 bases from V and 1 base from J, with 10 bases in between. Per germline, CDR1 MDHEN and CDR2 SYDVKM. The CDR3 contains 13 residues. The chain's CDR3 is CASRQDRSYEQYF. DNA for the CDR3: TGTGCCAGCAGACAGGACAGATCCTACGAGCAGTACTTC.

The rearrangement uses TRBV6-1 and TRBJ1-6, with D tentatively TRBD1 (5 bases). The CDR3 sequence is 13 residues long. Germline values: CDR1 MNHNS, CDR2 SASEGT. Trimming took off 7 bases at V and 10 bases at J, with 14 bases between the two ends. CDR3 nucleotide sequence: TGTGCCAGCATGACAGCTCCAGGGTCACCCCTCCACTTT. Encoded protein: CASMTAPGSPLHF.

The chain has TRBV6-6 and TRBJ1-2; D uncertain. V lost 0 bases and J 2 bases, leaving 13 bases between the germline ends. This CDR3 has 16 amino acids. The germline gives CDR1 MNHNY, CDR2 SVGAGI (reference sequence). The CDR3 spells CASSYSQLWVNYGYTF. The CDR3 nucleotides read TGTGCCAGCAGTTACTCACAGCTTTGGGTGAACTATGGCTACACCTTC.

This clone appeared a few times. The chain employs TRBV18 and TRBJ2-7; 9 positions match TRBD1. Germline V gene sequence: CDR1 KGHSH, CDR2 LQKENI. V dropped 6 bases and J dropped 5; count of bases not matched to a gene: 5. The CDR3 spans 13 residues. CDR3 sequence (DNA): TGTGCCAGCTCCCCCCGGGACAGGGACGAGCAGTACTTC. Residues: CASSPRDRDEQYF.

The chain links TRBV19 to TRBJ2-1, with 12 positions matching TRBD1. From germline, CDR1 is LNHDA and CDR2 SQIVND (reference sequence). J was trimmed by 3 bases and V by 11 bases; bases with no gene match: 26. The CDR3 spans 21 residues. The CDR3 nucleotides are TGTGCCGGGAAACGGGACAGGGGGCGAAAAGCGGGACCGGGGTTCTACAATGAGCAGTTCTTC. It yields the protein CAGKRDRGRKAGPGFYNEQFF.

This clone turned up a few times. V and J are TRBV18 and TRBJ2-7, with 9 bases lining up with TRBD1. The CDR3 spans 14 residues. V shed 8 bases and J 6 bases; nucleotides not matched to a gene: 11. The V gene's germline CDR1 is KGHSH and CDR2 LQKENI. CDR3: CASDPGTGRAEQYF. CDR3 DNA: TGTGCCAGCGACCCCGGGACAGGGAGGGCCGAGCAGTACTTC.

The chain employs TRBV9 and TRBJ1-1; D gene unclear. Germline V gene sequence: CDR1 SGDLS, CDR2 YYNGEE. V lost 0 bases and J lost 1, with 7 bases in between. There are 14 residues in the CDR3. The CDR3 DNA follows: TGTGCCAGCAGCGTAGAACAGAAGAACACTGAAGCTTTCTTT. Translating gives CASSVEQKNTEAFF.

The genes are TRBV10-2 and TRBJ1-1; D uncertain. V dropped 6 bases and J dropped 4 bases, with 12 bases sitting between them. This CDR3 is 13 amino acids long. Per germline, CDR1 WSHSY and CDR2 SAAADI. CDR3 region: CASSRGFFTEAFF. In nucleotides, the CDR3 is TGCGCCAGCAGCCGAGGGTTCTTCACTGAAGCTTTCTTT.

The CDR3 DNA reads as TGTGCCAGCAGCTTAGACAGGGCCAATGAAAAACTGTTTTTT. The encoded protein is CASSLDRANEKLFF. The chain links TRBV7-2 to TRBJ1-4; D might be TRBD1 (6 bases). The V end was cut by 1 base, the J end by 5 bases, with 8 bases between. CDR3 length: 14 residues. The V gene's germline CDR1 is SGHTA and CDR2 FQGNSA.

In the case of this clone: Other nucleotide sequences in the sample specify the same CDR3. The chain has TRBV4-1 and TRBJ2-2; tentative D call: TRBD2 (5 bases). CDR3 length equals 18 residues. Germline loops: CDR1 MGHRA, CDR2 YSYEKL. V dropped 3 bases and J dropped 2 bases, with 19 bases sitting between them. CDR3 in DNA: TGCGCCAGCAGCCAGAGGGTGCTGCGGATCCCAAACACCGGGGAGCTGTTTTTT. Protein product: CASSQRVLRIPNTGELFF.

The V and J genes are TRBV14 and TRBJ2-1, with TRBD1 matching over 7 bases. V lost 4 bases and J lost 3; bases outside the gene matches: 6. The germline gives CDR1 SGHDN, CDR2 FVKESK. CDR3 length: 15 residues. CDR3 protein: CASSRQGLNYNEQFF. CDR3 sequence (DNA): TGTGCCAGCAGCCGACAGGGATTAAACTACAATGAGCAGTTCTTC.

The V and J genes are TRBV28 and TRBJ1-3, with D possibly TRBD1 on 5 matching bases. CDR3 length: 16 amino acids. The germline V gene has CDR1 MDHEN and CDR2 SYDVKM. Trimming took off 4 bases at V and 4 bases at J, with 17 bases between the two ends. As DNA, the CDR3 is TGTGCCAGCAGTTCCACCCTGGGGCCAGGGGGAAACACCATATATTTT. This sequence encodes CASSSTLGPGGNTIYF.

The chain uses TRBV10-2 and TRBJ1-1; D is possibly TRBD1 (6 bases). V was shortened by 11 bases and J by 6 bases, with 16 bases between the two germline ends. CDR3 length equals 12 residues. Germline V gives CDR1 WSHSY, CDR2 SAAADI. CDR3: CADTGWRAEAFF. The CDR3 coding sequence is TGCGCCGATACAGGGTGGCGGGCTGAAGCTTTCTTT.

The chain recombines TRBV18 with TRBJ2-6; D may be TRBD1 (5 bases). Germline values: CDR1 KGHSH, CDR2 LQKENI. The CDR3 spans 17 residues. Trimming left V 5 bases short and J 0 bases short, with 14 bases between. The CDR3 DNA follows: TGTGCCAGCTCAGGGTATGGGGCCAACTCTGGGGCCAACGTCCTGACTTTC. Its translation: CASSGYGANSGANVLTF.

Only one count was recorded for this clone. The chain is built from TRBV15 and TRBJ2-6; D call uncertain. Germline V gene lookup returns CDR1 LNHNV and CDR2 YYDKDF (reference sequence). The CDR3 totals 17 residues. Trimming removed 3 bases at V and 0 bases at J, with 12 bases between. The CDR3 loop reads CATSSLRVPSGANVLTF. For the CDR3, the DNA is TGTGCCACCAGCAGCCTAAGAGTACCCTCTGGGGCCAACGTCCTGACTTTC.

V usage is TRBV15 and J usage is TRBJ1-6, with a tentative D call TRBD1 (5 bases). V gave up 0 bases and J gave up 6 bases, with 9 bases separating them. The CDR3 consists of 15 residues. Germline CDR1 reads LNHNV; CDR2 reads YYDKDF (reference sequence). In nucleotides, the CDR3 is TGTGCCACCAGCAGAGAAAACCAGGGTAATTCACCCCTCCACTTT. It encodes CATSRENQGNSPLHF.

The CDR3 protein is CASSTGGGAGGNTIYF. As DNA, the CDR3 is TGTGCCAGCAGTACGGGCGGGGGGGCAGGTGGAAACACCATATATTTT. V and J are TRBV27 and TRBJ1-3, with D possibly being TRBD1 (6 bases). Germline-derived CDR1 and CDR2 are MNHEY and SMNVEV (reference sequence). Trimming removed 5 bases from V and 3 bases from J, with 17 bases in between. This CDR3 has 16 amino acids.

V usage is TRBV5-5 and J usage is TRBJ1-3; TRBD1 agrees at 8 bases. Looked up from germline, CDR1 is SGHKS and CDR2 is YYEKEE (reference sequence). This CDR3 is built from 14 residues. V was pared by 3 bases and J by 2 bases, with 1 base of the junction left unmatched. CDR3 region: CASSSDRAGNTIYF. CDR3 DNA sequence: TGTGCCAGCAGCTCGGACAGGGCTGGAAACACCATATATTTT.

The chain joins TRBV21-1 to TRBJ2-3; the table assigns TRBD2, which was not confirmed against the DNA. TRBV21-1 is a listed pseudogene. This CDR3 is built from 16 residues. CDR3 nucleotide sequence: TGTGCCAGCAGCTCACGGACTAGCGGTAGCACAGATACGCAGTATTTT. This sequence encodes CASSSRTSGSTDTQYF.

This sequence joins TRBV6-6 and TRBJ2-3, with unresolved D. The length of the CDR3 is 12 residues. Germline V CDR1 and CDR2: MNHNY, SVGAGI (reference sequence). The V end lost 8 bases, the J end lost 5 bases, and 11 bases lay between the germline ends. The CDR3: CASAQAIDTQYF. The CDR3 bases are TGTGCCAGCGCCCAAGCCATAGATACGCAGTATTTT.

In regard to this clone: One end of the junction is discordant with germline, which a read error may explain. The chain uses TRBV7-7 and TRBJ2-7; 10 bases match TRBD2. The CDR3 contains 13 residues. Germline CDR1 is SSHAT and CDR2 is FNYEAQ (reference sequence). The CDR3: CASSVAGGYEQYF. CDR3 DNA sequence: TGTGCTAGCAGTGTAGCGGGAGGCTACGAGCAGTACTTC.

The genes are TRBV5-6 and TRBJ1-1, with 10 bases lining up with TRBD1. There are 15 residues in the CDR3. Germline-derived CDR1 and CDR2 are SGHDT and YYEEEE. Trimming took 4 bases from V and 4 from J; bases not matched to a gene: 7. The CDR3 coding sequence is TGTGCCAGCAGCCAAGACAGGGGGCGGGGCACTGAAGCTTTCTTT. As protein: CASSQDRGRGTEAFF.

The chain joins TRBV19 to TRBJ1-4, with D uncertain. V was shortened by 7 bases and J by 0 bases, with 9 bases between the two germline ends. The CDR3 length is 14 residues. Germline values: CDR1 LNHDA, CDR2 SQIVND (reference sequence). CDR3 DNA sequence: TGTGCCAGTAACAAATTTGCAACTAATGAAAAACTGTTTTTT. Residues: CASNKFATNEKLFF.

The chain carries TRBV28 and TRBJ2-5; D remains ambiguous. Looked up from germline, CDR1 is MDHEN and CDR2 is SYDVKM. This CDR3 comprises 14 residues. Trimming stripped 5 bases from V and 1 base from J, with 11 bases between. The CDR3 DNA follows: TGTGCCAGCAGTGGTGAATACATCCAAGAGACCCAGTACTTC. Its translation: CASSGEYIQETQYF.

V gene TRBV11-2 combines with J gene TRBJ2-6; 9 bases map to TRBD1. This CDR3 region has 15 residues. Looked up from germline, CDR1 is SGHAT and CDR2 is FQNNGV. V lost 9 bases and J lost 0; bases outside the gene matches: 3. In DNA form, the CDR3 reads TGTGCCAGTCGGGACAGGGTCTCTGGGGCCAACGTCCTGACTTTC. The encoded protein is CASRDRVSGANVLTF.

This sequence joins TRBV30 and TRBJ2-3; 7 nucleotides match TRBD2. Germline V gene lookup returns CDR1 GTSNPN and CDR2 SVGIG (reference sequence). After removal of 0 bases from V and 3 bases from J, the junction contained 9 bases not matched to a gene. The CDR3 sequence is 16 residues long. The CDR3 loop is CAWSVLAGERTDTQYF. The DNA for the CDR3 is TGTGCCTGGAGTGTACTCGCGGGAGAGAGGACAGATACGCAGTATTTT.

This clone was observed a handful of times. The chain has TRBV28 and TRBJ1-5, with D hard to call. Germline assignment: CDR1 MDHEN and CDR2 SYDVKM. V shed 7 bases and J shed 0 bases, with 7 bases lying between them. The CDR3 extends over 13 amino acids. The chain's CDR3 is CASTEGSNQPQHF. The DNA of the CDR3 is TGTGCCAGCACCGAGGGTAGCAATCAGCCCCAGCATTTT.